This T cell receptor (beta chain) is drawn from a study of T cells in women clearing cervical HPV infection. Background on the study: Donors had HPV16-related CIN3 or worse; 2 had invasive cancer. Study-wide results and limits: Richness differences could reflect unmeasured T-cell content per sample.

As to this clone: What it binds is not known. The CDR3 is cut off 3 residues early in the read; its end comes from the germline J gene.

V was trimmed by 3 bases and J by 5 bases, leaving 13 bases between them. CDR3 length: 14 amino acids. CDR1 and CDR2 (germline): KGHSH, LQKENI. Generated by immunoSEQ multiplex PCR, the TCRdb table keeps only in-frame clones and is missing some. The sample table includes 30,000 to 50,000 clones. V gene TRBV18 combines with J gene TRBJ2-5, with D perhaps matching TRBD1 (7 bases). Sequencing input: blood buffy coat. The sequence derives from a woman aged 18 to 75 with a cervical HPV16 infection that either progressed to CIN3+ or cleared (not recorded which). The part of the CDR3 DNA that was read is TGTGCCAGCTCACCTCGGGACAGCGGGGAGACC. Its protein is CASSPRDSGET. The CDR3, in full, reads CASSPRDSGETQYF.